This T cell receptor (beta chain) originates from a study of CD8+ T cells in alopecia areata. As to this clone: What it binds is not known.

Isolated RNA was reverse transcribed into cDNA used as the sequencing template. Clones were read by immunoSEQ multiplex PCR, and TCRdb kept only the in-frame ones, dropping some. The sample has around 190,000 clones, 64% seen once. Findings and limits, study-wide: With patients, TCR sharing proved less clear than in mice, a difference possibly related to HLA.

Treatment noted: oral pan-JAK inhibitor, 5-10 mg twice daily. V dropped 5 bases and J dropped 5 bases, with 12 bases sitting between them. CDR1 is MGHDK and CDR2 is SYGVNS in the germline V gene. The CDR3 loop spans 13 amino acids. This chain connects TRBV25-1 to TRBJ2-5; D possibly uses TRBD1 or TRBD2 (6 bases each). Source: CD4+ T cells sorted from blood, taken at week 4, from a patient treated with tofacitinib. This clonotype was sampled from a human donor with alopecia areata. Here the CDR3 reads CASSWGAGETQYF. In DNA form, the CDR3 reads TGTGCCAGCAGTTGGGGGGCGGGGGAGACCCAGTACTTC. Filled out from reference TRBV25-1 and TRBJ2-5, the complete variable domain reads EADIYQTPRYLVIGTGKKITLECSQTMGHDKMYWYQQDPGMELHLIHYSYGVNSTEKGDLSSESTVSRIRTEHFPLTLESARPSHTSQYLCASSWGAGETQYFGPGTRLLVL.